Below, 32 T cell receptor beta chains from the same sample are listed, as sequenced in a study of brain T cells in children with intractable seizures. Clones were read by immunoSEQ multiplex PCR, and TCRdb kept only the in-frame ones, dropping some. This table holds about 340,000 clones, 93% found once. Time point of the sample: blood from clinic visit 5 months post-surgery; TSC patient then seizure free. This specimen was peripheral blood, taken 5 to 6 months after surgery. These receptors all stem from a boy under two years old with tuberous sclerosis and intractable seizures.

The V and J genes are TRBV12-5 and TRBJ2-1; possibly TRBD1 or TRBD2 for D (5 bases each). CDR1 is LGHNT and CDR2 is FRNRAP in the germline V gene. Trimming took off 3 bases at V and 0 bases at J, with 18 bases between the two ends. The CDR3 length is 18 residues. CDR3 sequence reads: CASGLYRGPMSSYNEQFF. Here the CDR3 DNA reads TGTGCTAGTGGTTTATACCGGGGCCCAATGAGCTCCTACAATGAGCAGTTCTTC.

The chain links TRBV5-1 to TRBJ2-5; the D is unclear. CDR3 length equals 13 residues. The germline gives CDR1 SGHRS, CDR2 YFSETQ. V shed 0 bases and J shed 3 bases, with 6 bases lying between them. The CDR3 sequence is CASSLGIKETQYF. The DNA of the CDR3 is TGCGCCAGCAGCTTGGGGATTAAAGAGACCCAGTACTTC.

The rearrangement uses TRBV29-1 and TRBJ1-2; no clear D gene. Germline values: CDR1 SQVTM, CDR2 ANQGSEA. V lost 1 base and J 8 bases, leaving 11 bases between the germline ends. The CDR3 length is 12 residues. CDR3 region: CSVEALAAGYTF. For the CDR3, the DNA is TGCAGCGTTGAAGCGCTCGCGGCGGGCTACACCTTC. Drawing the rest from reference TRBV29-1 and TRBJ1-2, the complete variable domain is SAVISQKPSRDICQRGTSLTIQCQVDSQVTMMFWYRQQPGQSLTLIATANQGSEATYESGFVIDKFPISRPNLTFSTLTVSNMSPEDSSIYLCSVEALAAGYTFGSGTRLTVV.

The rearrangement uses TRBV30 and TRBJ1-2; no reliable D call. This CDR3 is built from 15 residues. With 2 bases removed from V and 2 bases from J, the gap between germline ends came to 15 bases. Germline lookup yields CDR1 GTSNPN and CDR2 SVGIG (reference sequence). The CDR3 DNA reads as TGTGCCTGGAGTCCCAGTCTTAAGTACAACTATGGCTACACCTTC. It is translated as CAWSPSLKYNYGYTF.

V is TRBV3-1 (or the pseudogene TRBV3-2) and J is TRBJ1-3, with no clear D. Trimming took 6 bases from V and 6 from J, leaving 21 bases between them. This CDR3 has 16 residues. From germline, CDR1 is LGHDT and CDR2 YNNKEL (reference sequence). CDR3 nucleotides: TGTGCCAGCAGGCCAGGAGGGAGGCCTCCTTTAAACACCATATATTTT. It is translated as CASRPGGRPPLNTIYF.

The chain links TRBV30 to TRBJ1-3; a weak D match, TRBD1 (5 bases). The V gene lost 0 bases and the J gene lost 4 bases, with 16 bases spanning the gap. Germline V gives CDR1 GTSNPN, CDR2 SVGIG (reference sequence). CDR3 length: 16 amino acids. The DNA for the CDR3 is TGTGCCTGGAGTGTACTGCTTAGCGGGGCGGGAAACACCATATATTTT. This translates into CAWSVLLSGAGNTIYF.

The gene calls are TRBV19 and TRBJ1-1, with 7 bases that match TRBD1. V was clipped by 2 bases and J by 0 bases; unmatched bases: 6. Per germline, CDR1 LNHDA and CDR2 SQIVND (reference sequence). The CDR3 spans 16 residues. The DNA of the CDR3 is TGTGCCAGTAGTATACAGGGAGGGGGCATGAACACTGAAGCTTTCTTT. Translation gives CASSIQGGGMNTEAFF.

The V and J genes are TRBV4-1 and TRBJ1-4, with no clear D. The length of the CDR3 is 15 residues. Trimming pared 0 bases from V and 2 bases from J, leaving 7 bases between. From germline, CDR1 is MGHRA and CDR2 YSYEKL. The CDR3, as DNA: TGCGCCAGCAGCCAAGATCCCGTGACTAATGAAAAACTGTTTTTT. Translation: CASSQDPVTNEKLFF.

The rearrangement uses TRBV30 and TRBJ1-2; D gene uncertain. V dropped 3 bases and J dropped 5 bases, with 10 bases sitting between them. Germline loops: CDR1 GTSNPN, CDR2 SVGIG (reference sequence). This CDR3 spans 12 amino acids. The CDR3 bases are TGTGCCTGGAGAGGTTCTGCTTATGGCTACACCTTC. Amino acids: CAWRGSAYGYTF. Complete variable domain (other parts from reference TRBV30 and TRBJ1-2): SQTIHQWPATLVQPVGSPLSLECTVEGTSNPNLYWYRQAAGRGLQLLFYSVGIGQISSEVPQNLSASRPQDRQFILSSKKLLLSDSGFYLCAWRGSAYGYTFGSGTRLTVV.

With respect to this clone: Its ends do not fully match the called genes, so a read error is possible. The chain employs TRBV7-7 and TRBJ2-5; TRBD1 agrees at 7 bases. This CDR3 region has 14 residues. In germline, CDR1 is SSHAT, CDR2 FNYEAQ (reference sequence). The CDR3 here is CASSLEGQQETQYF. In DNA form, the CDR3 reads TGTGCTAGCAGCTTAGAGGGACAGCAAGAGACCCAGTACTTC.

The chain employs TRBV29-1 and TRBJ2-7, with D tentatively TRBD1 or TRBD2 (5 bases each). Between the trimmed V and J ends, which lost 4 bases and 3 bases, there was a span of 13 bases. There are 13 residues in the CDR3. Germline V lookup: CDR1 SQVTM, CDR2 ANQGSEA. Here the CDR3 DNA reads TGCAGCGTTGTGGGTGTGGGGGACTACGAGCAGTACTTC. Protein product: CSVVGVGDYEQYF.

The J gene is TRBJ2-5, the V gene TRBV25-1, with D maybe TRBD2 (5 bases). The CDR3 runs to 16 residues. V was shortened by 3 bases and J by 0 bases, with 14 bases between the two germline ends. Looked up from germline, CDR1 is MGHDK and CDR2 is SYGVNS. CDR3 in amino acids: CASSDGGGLYQETQYF. The DNA of the CDR3 is TGTGCCAGCAGTGATGGAGGAGGACTGTACCAAGAGACCCAGTACTTC.

The chain combines TRBV5-1 with TRBJ2-7; 7 nucleotides agree with TRBD1. CDR1 and CDR2 (germline): SGHRS, YFSETQ. This CDR3 is 14 amino acids long. V shed 1 base and J 3 bases; nucleotides not matched to a gene: 4. The CDR3 loop reads CASSLTGEYYEQYF. The CDR3 nucleotides are TGCGCCAGCAGCTTGACAGGGGAATACTACGAGCAGTACTTC.

The chain is built from TRBV9 and TRBJ2-1, with 10 bases matching TRBD2. The trim removed 1 base at V and 5 bases at J, leaving 9 bases unmatched. This CDR3 has 17 residues. The germline gives CDR1 SGDLS, CDR2 YYNGEE. DNA for the CDR3: TGTGCCAGCAGCGTACGGCCCGCTAGCGGGGGCGACAATGAGCAGTTCTTC. Residues: CASSVRPASGGDNEQFF. The variable domain in full, with the rest retrieved from reference TRBV9 and TRBJ2-1, is DSGVTQTPKHLITATGQRVTLRCSPRSGDLSVYWYQQSLDQGLQFLIQYYNGEERAKGNILERFSAQQFPDLHSELNLSSLELGDSALYFCASSVRPASGGDNEQFFGPGTRLTVL.

The chain carries TRBV3-1 (or the pseudogene TRBV3-2) and TRBJ2-7; D ambiguous. Germline CDR1 and CDR2: LGHDT and YNNKEL (reference sequence). There are 12 residues in the CDR3. V was clipped by 1 base and J by 6 bases, with 7 bases between them. The CDR3 DNA reads TGTGCCAGCAGCCAAGCTTGGGGCGAGCAGTACTTC. Translation gives CASSQAWGEQYF.

This clone was seen only a few times. V usage is TRBV29-1 and J usage is TRBJ2-7; TRBD1 aligns across 8 bases. The trim removed 2 bases at V and 0 bases at J, leaving 0 bases unmatched. The CDR3 totals 13 residues. Germline lookup yields CDR1 SQVTM and CDR2 ANQGSEA. The CDR3 DNA sequence: TGCAGCGTTGAAACAGGGGGCTCCTACGAGCAGTACTTC. This translates into CSVETGGSYEQYF.

The DNA for the CDR3 is TGTGCCAGTAGTATAGCCCCACCGCTTGACAGGACCTCAACTAATGAAAAACTGTTTTTT. Amino acid sequence: CASSIAPPLDRTSTNEKLFF. V is TRBV19 and J is TRBJ1-4, with D tentatively TRBD1 (6 bases). This CDR3 comprises 20 residues. The germline CDR1 and CDR2 sequences are LNHDA and SQIVND (reference sequence). The germline V and J ends were trimmed by 1 base and 0 bases, with 21 bases remaining between them.

This chain joins TRBV5-4 and TRBJ1-5; perhaps TRBD1 as D (5 bases). V lost 6 bases and J 0 bases, leaving 19 bases between the germline ends. The CDR3 is made up of 17 amino acids. Germline CDR1 reads SGHNT; CDR2 reads YYREEE (reference sequence). The CDR3 reads CASMTDTAAYSNQPQHF. The DNA for the CDR3 is TGTGCCAGCATGACGGACACCGCCGCATATAGCAATCAGCCCCAGCATTTT.

The chain links TRBV7-9 to TRBJ2-3; 8 bases are a match to TRBD2. The V gene end was trimmed by 1 base and the J gene end by 2 bases; junction bases not matched to a gene: 14. Per the germline V gene, CDR1 is SEHNR and CDR2 is FQNEAQ (reference sequence). CDR3 length: 19 amino acids. CDR3 loop: CASSLEGPWAGGSTDTQYF. CDR3 DNA: TGTGCCAGCAGCTTAGAGGGCCCCTGGGCGGGAGGTTCCACAGATACGCAGTATTTT.

This CDR3 reads CSASRDGGYTF. CDR3 sequence (DNA): TGCAGTGCTAGCCGGGACGGTGGCTACACCTTC. The rearrangement uses TRBV20-1 and TRBJ1-2; perhaps TRBD1 as D (5 bases). V lost 3 bases and J 7 bases, leaving 9 bases between the germline ends. CDR1 is DFQATT and CDR2 is SNEGSKA in the germline V gene (reference sequence). The CDR3 has 11 amino acids.

This chain links TRBV18 with TRBJ2-7; D may correspond to TRBD1 or TRBD2 (5 bases each). With 0 bases removed from V and 0 bases from J, the gap between germline ends came to 12 bases. The V gene's germline CDR1 is KGHSH and CDR2 LQKENI. The CDR3 loop spans 16 amino acids. The CDR3 is CASSPPAAGSSYEQYF. CDR3 DNA sequence: TGTGCCAGCTCACCACCGGCGGCAGGGAGCTCCTACGAGCAGTACTTC.

This rearrangement joins TRBV18 to TRBJ2-3; no firm D call. From germline, CDR1 is KGHSH and CDR2 LQKENI. There are 13 residues in the CDR3. V lost 5 bases and J 0 bases, leaving 6 bases between the germline ends. In nucleotides, the CDR3 is TGTGCCAGCTCATGGTCTAGCACAGATACGCAGTATTTT. Translating gives CASSWSSTDTQYF.

The chain combines TRBV25-1 with TRBJ1-2; possibly TRBD1 for D (5 bases). The germline gives CDR1 MGHDK, CDR2 SYGVNS. The CDR3 extends over 12 amino acids. Trimming removed 4 bases from V and 5 bases from J, with 8 bases in between. CDR3 in amino acids: CASSADRYGYTF. CDR3 DNA sequence: TGTGCCAGCAGTGCAGACAGATATGGCTACACCTTC.

This clone was counted at least ten times. CDR3 DNA sequence: TGTGCCAGCAGCAACGGATACGAGCAGTACTTC. It translates to CASSNGYEQYF. This rearrangement joins TRBV9 to TRBJ2-7; D unclear. Trimming left V 4 bases short and J 4 bases short, with 6 bases between. The CDR3 consists of 11 residues. Looked up from germline, CDR1 is SGDLS and CDR2 is YYNGEE.

The gene calls are TRBV19 and TRBJ1-1; D is unclear. Germline CDR1 reads LNHDA; CDR2 reads SQIVND (reference sequence). V was trimmed by 3 bases and J by 6 bases, leaving 14 bases between them. The CDR3 runs to 14 residues. Written as DNA, the CDR3 is TGTGCCAGTAGTATGGGATCGGCAATCGCTGAAGCTTTCTTT. It translates to CASSMGSAIAEAFF.

This clone has only one observation. The chain recombines TRBV3-1 (or the pseudogene TRBV3-2) with TRBJ1-5, with unresolved D. V was shortened by 2 bases and J by 0 bases, with 2 bases between the two germline ends. The CDR3 is 13 residues long. Germline V CDR1 and CDR2: LGHDT, YNNKEL (reference sequence). CDR3 sequence reads: CASSQYSNQPQHF. The CDR3 DNA sequence: TGTGCCAGCAGCCAATATAGCAATCAGCCCCAGCATTTT.

Concerning this clone: Other nucleotide sequences in the sample specify the same CDR3. This chain connects TRBV7-3 to TRBJ2-1; no firm D call. Germline CDR1 and CDR2: SGHTA and FQGTGA. The germline V and J ends were trimmed by 1 base and 8 bases, with 6 bases remaining between them. This CDR3 is built from 12 residues. CDR3 in amino acids: CASSLRGDEQFF. The CDR3, as DNA: TGTGCCAGCAGCTTAAGAGGAGATGAGCAGTTCTTC.

This clone was seen just once. The chain has TRBV2 and TRBJ2-3; 12 positions match TRBD2. With 4 bases clipped from V and 2 bases from J, the junction kept 4 bases outside the gene matches. Germline lookup yields CDR1 SNHLY and CDR2 FYNNEI. The CDR3 totals 16 residues. CDR3: CASSVGLAGPTDTQYF. CDR3 sequence (DNA): TGTGCCAGCAGTGTCGGACTAGCGGGGCCCACAGATACGCAGTATTTT.

V gene TRBV14 combines with J gene TRBJ2-7, with D unresolved. V was pared by 1 base and J by 5 bases, with 9 bases between. This CDR3 is 13 amino acids long. The germline V gene encodes CDR1 SGHDN and CDR2 FVKESK. Written as DNA, the CDR3 is TGTGCCAGCAGCCAAGTGAAGTTCCACGAGCAGTACTTC. Protein product: CASSQVKFHEQYF.

This clone has a single count. The V gene is TRBV20-1, the J gene TRBJ2-5; 12 bases fit TRBD2. J gave up 1 base and V 3 bases, and 6 bases lay outside the gene matches. The CDR3 length is 16 residues. Germline V gene lookup returns CDR1 DFQATT and CDR2 SNEGSKA (reference sequence). The CDR3: CSASRLAGAIQETQYF. CDR3 sequence (DNA): TGCAGTGCTAGTAGACTAGCGGGGGCAATCCAAGAGACCCAGTACTTC.

This rearrangement joins TRBV12-3 or TRBV12-4 to TRBJ1-1, with no clear D. Trimming removed 8 bases from V and 0 bases from J, with 10 bases in between. CDR3 length: 13 residues. Written as DNA, the CDR3 is TGTGCCAGCGGGGAACTCATGAACACTGAAGCTTTCTTT. It is translated as CASGELMNTEAFF.

This chain uses TRBV6-5 with TRBJ2-7, with no clear D. Germline V gene data show CDR1 as MNHEY and CDR2 as SVGAGI. The CDR3 spans 15 residues. Trimming stripped 6 bases from V and 1 base from J, with 16 bases between. The CDR3 DNA reads as TGTGCCAGCAGACTCACTGGGAAGTCATCCTACGAGCAGTACTTC. It yields the protein CASRLTGKSSYEQYF.